The rows below give T cell receptor beta chains drawn from one sample of a study of T cell responses to AZD1222 COVID-19 vaccine. TCRdb keeps only in-frame clones here, not all; method: immunoSEQ multiplex PCR. This repertoire shows fewer than 150,000 clones, about 90% found once; its top ten account for approximately 9%. This specimen was peripheral blood, taken 28 days after the second AZD1222 dose. Every receptor here comes from an adult who received the AZD1222 COVID-19 vaccine. CDR3s include the opening cysteine and the closing phenylalanine or tryptophan. D genes are given only for firm matches. Size is omitted from some rows. Given values are once, few, many or a class for expanded clones.

clone_size,v_call,d_call,j_call,cdr3_nt,cdr3_aa
-,TRBV11-2,-,TRBJ2-7,TGTGCCAGCAGCTTAGCCCCACAGGGATCTTTGGGCTACGAGCAGTACTTC,CASSLAPQGSLGYEQYF
-,TRBV3-1/TRBV3-2,-,TRBJ1-1,TGTGCCAGCAGCCAACTCCTGGGGTTGGGCACTGAAGCTTTCTTT,CASSQLLGLGTEAFF
-,TRBV7-9,TRBD2,TRBJ2-7,TGTGCCGTAACTAGCGAAAGACCCTACGAGCAGTACTTC,CAVTSERPYEQYF
once,TRBV6-5,-,TRBJ2-5,TGTGCCAGCAGTACGCGGGACCCCGGGACCCAGTACTTC,CASSTRDPGTQYF
-,TRBV7-2,TRBD1,TRBJ1-6,TGTGCCAGCAGCTCCGGGACAGGGCATTCACCCCTCCACTTT,CASSSGTGHSPLHF
-,TRBV19,-,TRBJ1-1,TGTGCCAGCCTCCGGGCCCTGGAGCCTTTCTTT,CASLRALEPFF
-,TRBV15,-,TRBJ1-5,TGTGCCACCAGCAGGAGGGATCAGCCCCAGCATTTT,CATSRRDQPQHF
-,TRBV18,-,TRBJ1-1,TGTGCCAGCTTTACGGGGATGAACACTGAAGCTTTCTTT,CASFTGMNTEAFF
-,TRBV2,-,TRBJ1-2,TGTGCCAGCAGGGGCGGTGGCGGGGGCTACACCTTC,CASRGGGGGYTF
-,TRBV19,-,TRBJ1-1,TGTGCCAGTAGTCCCGGACCTTTGAACACTGAAGCTTTCTTT,CASSPGPLNTEAFF
-,TRBV3-1/TRBV3-2,-,TRBJ1-2,TGTGCCAGCAGCGGAGGACGGCTTATCCTCTATGGCTACACCTTC,CASSGGRLILYGYTF
-,TRBV6-5,-,TRBJ1-4,TGTGCCAGCAGAGGGCAGCTTAATGAAAAACTGTTTTTT,CASRGQLNEKLFF
-,TRBV15,-,TRBJ1-5,TGTGCCACCAGCAGAGACCAGAATCAGCCCCAGCATTTT,CATSRDQNQPQHF
-,TRBV10-3,TRBD1,TRBJ1-1,TGTGCCACCGGGGGCACAGGGGTGACTGAAGCTTTCTTT,CATGGTGVTEAFF